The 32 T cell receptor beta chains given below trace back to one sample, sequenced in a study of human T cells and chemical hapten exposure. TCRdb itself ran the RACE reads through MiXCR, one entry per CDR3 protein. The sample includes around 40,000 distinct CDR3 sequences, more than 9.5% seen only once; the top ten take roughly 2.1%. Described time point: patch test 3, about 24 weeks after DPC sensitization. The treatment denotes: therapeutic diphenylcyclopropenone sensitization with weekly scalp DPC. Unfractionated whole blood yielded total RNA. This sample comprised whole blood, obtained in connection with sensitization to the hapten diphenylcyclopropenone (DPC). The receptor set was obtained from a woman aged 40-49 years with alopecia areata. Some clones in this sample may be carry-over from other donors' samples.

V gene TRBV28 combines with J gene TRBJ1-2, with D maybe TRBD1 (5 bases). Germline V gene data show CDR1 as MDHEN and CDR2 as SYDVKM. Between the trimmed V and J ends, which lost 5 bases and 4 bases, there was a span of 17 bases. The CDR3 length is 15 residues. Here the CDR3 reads CASSQSGHQPYGYTF. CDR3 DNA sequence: TGTGCCAGCAGTCAATCTGGACATCAGCCCTATGGCTACACCTTC.

DNA of the CDR3: TGTGCCAGCAGCCAGCCGGAGAGCTCCTACGAGCAGTACTTC. This encodes CASSQPESSYEQYF. The V gene is TRBV3-1, the J gene TRBJ2-7; D is unclear. Germline V gene data show CDR1 as LGHDT and CDR2 as YNNKEL (reference sequence). The CDR3 extends over 14 amino acids. V was trimmed by 3 bases and J by 0 bases, leaving 9 bases between them.

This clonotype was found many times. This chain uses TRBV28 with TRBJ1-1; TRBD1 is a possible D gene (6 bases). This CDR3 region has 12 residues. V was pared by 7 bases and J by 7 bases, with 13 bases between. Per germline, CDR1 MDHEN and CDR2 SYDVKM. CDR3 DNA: TGTGCCAGCACTACAGGGCCCCGTGAAGCTTTCTTT. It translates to CASTTGPREAFF.

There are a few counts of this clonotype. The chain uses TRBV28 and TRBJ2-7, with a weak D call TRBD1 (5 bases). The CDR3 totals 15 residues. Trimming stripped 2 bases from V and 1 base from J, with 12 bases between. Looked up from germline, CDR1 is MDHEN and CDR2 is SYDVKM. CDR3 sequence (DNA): TGTGCCAGCAGTTTAGCACTGACAGAGTCCTACGAGCAGTACTTC. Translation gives CASSLALTESYEQYF.

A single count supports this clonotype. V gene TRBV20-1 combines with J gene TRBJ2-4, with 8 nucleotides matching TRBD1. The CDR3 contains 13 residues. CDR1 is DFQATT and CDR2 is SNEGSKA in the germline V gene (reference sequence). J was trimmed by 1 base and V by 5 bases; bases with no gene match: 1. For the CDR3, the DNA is TGCAGTGCTGGGGACAGGGCCAAAAACATTCAGTACTTC. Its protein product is CSAGDRAKNIQYF.

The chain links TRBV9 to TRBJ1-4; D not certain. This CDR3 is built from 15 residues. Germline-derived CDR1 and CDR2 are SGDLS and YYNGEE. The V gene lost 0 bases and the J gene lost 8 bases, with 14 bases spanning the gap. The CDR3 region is CASSVGVQQTEKLFF. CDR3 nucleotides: TGTGCCAGCAGCGTAGGAGTCCAGCAAACCGAAAAACTGTTTTTT. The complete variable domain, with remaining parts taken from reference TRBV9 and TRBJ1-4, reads DSGVTQTPKHLITATGQRVTLRCSPRSGDLSVYWYQQSLDQGLQFLIQYYNGEERAKGNILERFSAQQFPDLHSELNLSSLELGDSALYFCASSVGVQQTEKLFFGSGTQLSVL.

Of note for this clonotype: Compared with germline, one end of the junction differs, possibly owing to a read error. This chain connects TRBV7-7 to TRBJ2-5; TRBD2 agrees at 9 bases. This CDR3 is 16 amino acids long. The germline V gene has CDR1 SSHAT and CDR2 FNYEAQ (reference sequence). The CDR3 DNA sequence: TGTGCTAGCAGCCCCAACTTAGCGGGAGTGGGGGAGACCCAGTACTTC. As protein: CASSPNLAGVGETQYF.

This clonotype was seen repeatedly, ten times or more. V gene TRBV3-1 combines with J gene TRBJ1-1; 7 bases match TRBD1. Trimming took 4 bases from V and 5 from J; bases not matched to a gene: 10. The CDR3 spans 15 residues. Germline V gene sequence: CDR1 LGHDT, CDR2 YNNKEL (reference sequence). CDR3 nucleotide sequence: TGTGCCAGCAGCCTCCCCAGGGGGTTGACAACTGAAGCTTTCTTT. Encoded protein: CASSLPRGLTTEAFF.

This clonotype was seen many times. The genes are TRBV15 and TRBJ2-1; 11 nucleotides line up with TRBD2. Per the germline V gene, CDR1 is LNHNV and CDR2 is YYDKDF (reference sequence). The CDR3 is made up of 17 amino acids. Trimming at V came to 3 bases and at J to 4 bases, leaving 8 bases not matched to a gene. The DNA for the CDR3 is TGTGCCACCAGCAGGGGACAGGGACTAGCGGTATACAATGAGCAGTTCTTC. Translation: CATSRGQGLAVYNEQFF.

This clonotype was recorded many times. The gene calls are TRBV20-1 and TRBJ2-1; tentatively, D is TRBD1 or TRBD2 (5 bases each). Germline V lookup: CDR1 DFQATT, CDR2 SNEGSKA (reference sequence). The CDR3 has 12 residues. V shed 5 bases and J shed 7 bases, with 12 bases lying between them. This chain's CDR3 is CSAEGTTNEQFF. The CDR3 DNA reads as TGCAGTGCTGAGGGGACGACTAATGAGCAGTTCTTC.

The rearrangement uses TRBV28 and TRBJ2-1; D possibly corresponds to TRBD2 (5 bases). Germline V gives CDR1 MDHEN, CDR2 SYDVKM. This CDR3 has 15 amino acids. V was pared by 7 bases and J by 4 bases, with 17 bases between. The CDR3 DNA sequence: TGTGCCAGCACTCCTACGGGAAACCATTACAATGAGCAGTTCTTC. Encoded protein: CASTPTGNHYNEQFF.

CDR3 sequence (DNA): TGTGCCAGCAGACGGGGCCCCCTTAGCACAGATACGCAGTATTTT. Translated: CASRRGPLSTDTQYF. The chain links TRBV28 to TRBJ2-3; tentatively, D is TRBD1 or TRBD2 (5 bases each). Trimming cost V 6 bases and J 0 bases, with 13 bases left between them. CDR3 length: 15 residues. Germline values: CDR1 MDHEN, CDR2 SYDVKM. Filled out from reference TRBV28 and TRBJ2-3, the complete variable domain reads DVKVTQSSRYLVKRTGEKVFLECVQDMDHENMFWYRQDPGLGLRLIYFSYDVKMKEKGDIPEGYSVSREKKERFSLILESASTNQTSMYLCASRRGPLSTDTQYFGPGTRLTVL.

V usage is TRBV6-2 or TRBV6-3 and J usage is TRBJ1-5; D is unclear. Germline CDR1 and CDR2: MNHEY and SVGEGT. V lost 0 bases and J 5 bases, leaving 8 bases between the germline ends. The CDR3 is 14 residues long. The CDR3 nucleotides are TGTGCCAGCAGTTACTCAGGGTTGCATCAGCCCCAGCATTTT. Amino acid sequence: CASSYSGLHQPQHF.

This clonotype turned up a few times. The CDR3 loop is CASSRTSGSSNEQFF. Written as DNA, the CDR3 is TGTGCCAGCAGCCGGACTAGCGGGAGTTCCAATGAGCAGTTCTTC. This chain uses TRBV11-1 with TRBJ2-1; 13 bases line up with TRBD2. There are 15 residues in the CDR3. CDR1 is SGHAT, CDR2 FQDESV, per germline (reference sequence). V was clipped by 5 bases and J by 6 bases; unmatched bases: 4.

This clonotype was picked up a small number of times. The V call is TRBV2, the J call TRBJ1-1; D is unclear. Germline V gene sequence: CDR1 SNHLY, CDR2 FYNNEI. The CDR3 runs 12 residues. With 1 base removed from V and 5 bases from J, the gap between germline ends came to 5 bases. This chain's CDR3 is CASSEGQTEAFF. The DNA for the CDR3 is TGTGCCAGCAGTGAAGGGCAGACTGAAGCTTTCTTT.

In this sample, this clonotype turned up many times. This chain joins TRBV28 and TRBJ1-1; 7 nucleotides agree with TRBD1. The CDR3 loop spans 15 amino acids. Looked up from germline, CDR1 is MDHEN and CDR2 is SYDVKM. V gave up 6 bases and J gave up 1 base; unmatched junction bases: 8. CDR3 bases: TGTGCCAGCAGCCCAGGGGGGCGCGAGAACACTGAAGCTTTCTTT. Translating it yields CASSPGGRENTEAFF.

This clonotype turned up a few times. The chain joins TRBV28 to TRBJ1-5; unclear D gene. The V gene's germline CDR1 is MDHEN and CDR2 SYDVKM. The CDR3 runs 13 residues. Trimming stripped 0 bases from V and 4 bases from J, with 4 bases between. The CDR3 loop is CASSLWGNQPQHF. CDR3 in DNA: TGTGCCAGCAGTTTATGGGGAAATCAGCCCCAGCATTTT.

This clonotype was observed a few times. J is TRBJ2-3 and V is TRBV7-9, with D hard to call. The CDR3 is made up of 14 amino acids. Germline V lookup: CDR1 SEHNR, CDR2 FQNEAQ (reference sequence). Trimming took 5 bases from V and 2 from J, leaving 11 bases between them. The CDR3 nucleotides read TGTGCCAGCAGCCCTCTGACGCCCACAGATACGCAGTATTTT. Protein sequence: CASSPLTPTDTQYF.

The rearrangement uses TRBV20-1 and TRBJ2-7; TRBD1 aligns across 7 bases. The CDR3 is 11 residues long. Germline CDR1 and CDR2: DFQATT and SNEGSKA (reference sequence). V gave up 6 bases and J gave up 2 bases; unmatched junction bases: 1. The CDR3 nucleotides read TGCAGTGCCCAGGGGGCCTACGAGCAGTACTTC. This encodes CSAQGAYEQYF.

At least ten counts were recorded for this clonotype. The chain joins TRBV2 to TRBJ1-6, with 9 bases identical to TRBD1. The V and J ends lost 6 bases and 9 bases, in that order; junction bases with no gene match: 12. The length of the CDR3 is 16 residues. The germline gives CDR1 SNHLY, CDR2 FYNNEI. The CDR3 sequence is CASSLERGTGRSPLHF. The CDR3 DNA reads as TGTGCCAGCAGCCTCGAGCGCGGGACAGGGCGTTCACCCCTCCACTTT.

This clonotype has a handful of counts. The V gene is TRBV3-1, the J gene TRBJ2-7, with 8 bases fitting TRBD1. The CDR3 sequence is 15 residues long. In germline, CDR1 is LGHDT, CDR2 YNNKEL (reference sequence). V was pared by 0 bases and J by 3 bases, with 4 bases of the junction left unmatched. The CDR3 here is CASSQDPTGDYEQYF. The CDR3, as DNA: TGTGCCAGCAGCCAAGATCCGACAGGGGACTACGAGCAGTACTTC.

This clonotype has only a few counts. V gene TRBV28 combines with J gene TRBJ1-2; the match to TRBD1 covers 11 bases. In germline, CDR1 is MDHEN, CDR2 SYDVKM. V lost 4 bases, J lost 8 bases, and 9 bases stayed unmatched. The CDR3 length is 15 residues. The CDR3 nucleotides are TGTGCCAGCAGTTCTGGACAGGGGGCTAATGAGGGCTACACCTTC. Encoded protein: CASSSGQGANEGYTF.

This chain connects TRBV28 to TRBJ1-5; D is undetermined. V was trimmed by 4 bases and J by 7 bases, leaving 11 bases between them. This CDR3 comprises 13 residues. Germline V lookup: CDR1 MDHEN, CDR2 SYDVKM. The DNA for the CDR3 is TGTGCCAGCAGTTACTGGGGAGGGCAGCCCCAGCATTTT. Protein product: CASSYWGGQPQHF.

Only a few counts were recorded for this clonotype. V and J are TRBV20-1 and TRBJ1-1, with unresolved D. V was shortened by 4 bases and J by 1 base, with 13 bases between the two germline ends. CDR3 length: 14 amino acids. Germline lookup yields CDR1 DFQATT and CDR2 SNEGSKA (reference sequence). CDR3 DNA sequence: TGCAGTGCTAACACCTTCGAGAGGAACACTGAAGCTTTCTTT. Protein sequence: CSANTFERNTEAFF.

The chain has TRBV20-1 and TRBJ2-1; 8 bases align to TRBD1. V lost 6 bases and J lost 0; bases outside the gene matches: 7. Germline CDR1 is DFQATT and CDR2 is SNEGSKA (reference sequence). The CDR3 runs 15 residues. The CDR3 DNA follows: TGCAGTGCCCCCTCCGGGACAGGCTCCTACAATGAGCAGTTCTTC. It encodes CSAPSGTGSYNEQFF.

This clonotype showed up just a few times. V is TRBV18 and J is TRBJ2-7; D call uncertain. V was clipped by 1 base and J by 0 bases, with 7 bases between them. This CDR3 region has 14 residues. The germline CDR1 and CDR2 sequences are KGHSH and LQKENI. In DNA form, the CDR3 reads TGTGCCAGCTCACCACGGAGTCCCTCCTACGAGCAGTACTTC. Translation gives CASSPRSPSYEQYF.

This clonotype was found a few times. This CDR3 reads CSVEDLYRGKDTQYF. The CDR3 DNA is TGCAGCGTTGAAGATCTGTACAGGGGGAAAGATACGCAGTATTTT. The rearrangement joins TRBV29-1 to TRBJ2-3; 8 nucleotides line up with TRBD1. Trimming took 0 bases from V and 5 from J; bases not matched to a gene: 7. Germline CDR1 SQVTM, CDR2 ANQGSEA. The CDR3 covers 15 residues.

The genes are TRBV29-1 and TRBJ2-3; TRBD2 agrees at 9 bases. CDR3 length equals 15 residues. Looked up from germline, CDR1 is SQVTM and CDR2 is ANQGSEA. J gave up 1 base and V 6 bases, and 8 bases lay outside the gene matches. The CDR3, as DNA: TGCAGCGTGTCAGAAGGCGGGAGGGGCACAGATACGCAGTATTTT. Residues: CSVSEGGRGTDTQYF.

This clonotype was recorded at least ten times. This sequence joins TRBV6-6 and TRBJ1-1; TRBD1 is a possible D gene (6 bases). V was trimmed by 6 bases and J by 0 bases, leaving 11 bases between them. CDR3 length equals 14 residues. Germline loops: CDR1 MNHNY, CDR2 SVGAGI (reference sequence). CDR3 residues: CASSWDTMNTEAFF. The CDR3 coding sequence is TGTGCCAGCAGCTGGGACACCATGAACACTGAAGCTTTCTTT.

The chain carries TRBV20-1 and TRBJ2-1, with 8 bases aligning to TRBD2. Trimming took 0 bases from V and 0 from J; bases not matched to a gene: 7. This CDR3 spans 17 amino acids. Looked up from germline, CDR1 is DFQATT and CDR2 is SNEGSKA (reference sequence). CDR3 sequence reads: CSARDRTSRSSYNEQFF. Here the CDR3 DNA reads TGCAGTGCTAGAGACCGGACTAGCCGGAGCTCCTACAATGAGCAGTTCTTC.

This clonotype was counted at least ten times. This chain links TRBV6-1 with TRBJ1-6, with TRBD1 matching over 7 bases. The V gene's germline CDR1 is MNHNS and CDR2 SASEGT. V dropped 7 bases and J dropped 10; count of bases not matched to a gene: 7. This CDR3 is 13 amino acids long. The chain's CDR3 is CASTGQEESPLHF. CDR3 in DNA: TGTGCCAGCACCGGACAGGAGGAATCACCCCTCCACTTT.

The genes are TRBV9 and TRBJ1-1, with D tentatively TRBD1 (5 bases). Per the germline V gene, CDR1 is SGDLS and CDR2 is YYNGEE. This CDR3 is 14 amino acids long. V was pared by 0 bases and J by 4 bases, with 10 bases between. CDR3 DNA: TGTGCCAGCAGCGTAGGCAGGGAGAGCACTGAAGCTTTCTTT. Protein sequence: CASSVGRESTEAFF.